This T cell receptor (beta chain) was sequenced for a study of T-cell memory formation after mild COVID-19. TCRdb reanalysed the 5' RACE reads using MiXCR and keeps one entry per CDR3 protein. The data show some 490,000 distinct CDR3 sequences, with approximately 18% seen just once and roughly an eighth held by the top ten. A few counts support this clonotype. The target antigen is unknown. The CDR3 spans 15 residues. V lost 2 bases, J lost 1 base, and 3 bases stayed unmatched. The V gene's germline CDR1 is MGHRA and CDR2 YSYEKL. Study observations and caveats: Shrinking CD4+ clones resided mostly in CM and EM, and CD8+ ones in EMRA.

Sequenced sample: PBMCs or a T cell subset sorted from them (not recorded which). The gene calls are TRBV4-1 and TRBJ2-3; 7 nucleotides align to TRBD2. This sequence originates from an adult woman who had mild COVID-19 (a few samples of this study predate the infection). Cell type and time point are not known. CDR3: CASSQWAGGTDTQYF. In DNA, the CDR3 is TGCGCCAGCAGCCAATGGGCGGGGGGCACAGATACGCAGTATTTT.